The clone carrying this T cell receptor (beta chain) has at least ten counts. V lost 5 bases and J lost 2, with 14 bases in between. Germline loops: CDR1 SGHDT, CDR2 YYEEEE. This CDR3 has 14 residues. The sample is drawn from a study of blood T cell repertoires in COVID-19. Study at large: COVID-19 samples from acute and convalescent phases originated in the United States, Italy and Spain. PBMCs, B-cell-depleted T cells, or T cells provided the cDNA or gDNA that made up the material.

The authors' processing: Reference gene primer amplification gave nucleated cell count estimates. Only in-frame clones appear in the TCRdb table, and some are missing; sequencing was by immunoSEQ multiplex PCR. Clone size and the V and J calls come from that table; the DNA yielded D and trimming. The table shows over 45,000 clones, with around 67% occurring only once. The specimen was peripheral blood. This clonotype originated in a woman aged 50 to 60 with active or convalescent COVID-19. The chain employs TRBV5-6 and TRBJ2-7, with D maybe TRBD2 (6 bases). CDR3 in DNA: TGTGCCAGCAGTCTCGGGACTCAAGCCTACGAGCAGTACTTC. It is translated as CASSLGTQAYEQYF.